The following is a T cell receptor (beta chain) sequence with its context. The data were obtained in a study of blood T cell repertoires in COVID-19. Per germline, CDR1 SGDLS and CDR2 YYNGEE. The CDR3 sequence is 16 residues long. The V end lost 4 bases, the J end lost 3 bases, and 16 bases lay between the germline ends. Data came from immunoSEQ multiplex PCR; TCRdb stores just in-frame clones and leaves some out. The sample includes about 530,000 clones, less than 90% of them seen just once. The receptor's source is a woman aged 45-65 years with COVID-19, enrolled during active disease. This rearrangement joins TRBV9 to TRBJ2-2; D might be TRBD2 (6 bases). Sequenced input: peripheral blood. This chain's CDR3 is CASSPRGGTYTGELFF. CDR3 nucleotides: TGTGCCAGCAGCCCCAGAGGAGGGACGTACACCGGGGAGCTGTTTTTT.